This TCR beta chain emerged from a study of CD8 T cells in Susac syndrome. An amount of RNA that ranged from roughly 0.45 to 1 ug was reverse transcribed with random hexamers. MiXCR, run by TCRdb on the immunoSEQ multiplex PCR reads, gives a single entry per CDR3 protein. The table records some 110,000 distinct CDR3 sequences, over 85% of them present only once. CDR3 length equals 16 residues. Germline CDR1 and CDR2: MNHEY and SMNVEV (reference sequence). The V segment lost 3 bases and the J segment 0 bases; nucleotides outside the gene matches: 2. The sequence was collected from a human donor in good health. The chain carries TRBV27 and TRBJ1-4; the match to TRBD1 covers 9 bases. The sequencing sample was made of CD4+ T cells from PBMCs. The CDR3 DNA follows: TGTGCCAGCAGTTTCGACAGGGGGTCAACTAATGAAAAACTGTTTTTT. As protein: CASSFDRGSTNEKLFF.